This T cell receptor (beta chain) emerged from a study of OX40 agonist ivuxolimab in advanced cancers. Measured with immunoSEQ multiplex PCR; TCRdb has only the in-frame clones, and not every one. Among roughly 50,000 clones listed, approximately 90% were seen once. Deletions cut 7 bases from V and 3 bases from J, with 13 bases between. There are 13 residues in the CDR3. Germline V CDR1 and CDR2: LNHDA, SQIVND (reference sequence). This material consisted of CD4+ or CD8+ T cells sorted from blood, taken in a trial of the OX40 agonist ivuxolimab. The V call is TRBV19, the J call TRBJ2-7; no definite D call. This TCR was sampled from an adult with an advanced solid tumor such as melanoma, head and neck, liver or kidney cancer. The CDR3, as DNA: TGTGCCAGTACGGCAGGCCCCCTCTACGAGCAGTACTTC. Its translation is CASTAGPLYEQYF.